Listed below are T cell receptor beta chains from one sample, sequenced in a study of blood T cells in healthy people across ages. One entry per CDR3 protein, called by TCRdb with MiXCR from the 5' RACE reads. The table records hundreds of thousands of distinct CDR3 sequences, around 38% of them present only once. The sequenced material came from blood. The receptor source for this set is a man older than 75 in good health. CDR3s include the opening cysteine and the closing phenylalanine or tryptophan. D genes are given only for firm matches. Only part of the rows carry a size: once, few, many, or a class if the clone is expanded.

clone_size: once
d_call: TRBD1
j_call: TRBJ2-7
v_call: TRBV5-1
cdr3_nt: TGCACCAGCAGCTTGGTCGGGACAGGGCAACCCTACGAGCAGTACTTC
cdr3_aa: CTSSLVGTGQPYEQYF

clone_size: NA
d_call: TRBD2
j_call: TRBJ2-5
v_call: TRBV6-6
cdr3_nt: TGTGCCAGCAACACCCAGGGAGGGCAAGAGACCCAGTACTTC
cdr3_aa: CASNTQGGQETQYF

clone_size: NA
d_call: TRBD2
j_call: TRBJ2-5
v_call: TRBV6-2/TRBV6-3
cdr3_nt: TGTGCCAGCAGGTCGGGGGGGGAGACCCAGTACTTC
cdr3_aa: CASRSGGETQYF

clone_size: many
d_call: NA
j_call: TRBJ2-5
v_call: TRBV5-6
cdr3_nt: TGTGCCAGCAGCTTGCCAGGAACAGAGACCCAGTACTTC
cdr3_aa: CASSLPGTETQYF

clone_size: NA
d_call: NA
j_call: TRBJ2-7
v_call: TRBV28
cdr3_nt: TGTGCCAGCAGTCCAGCAGCGCCCACCTACGAGCAGTACTTC
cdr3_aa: CASSPAAPTYEQYF

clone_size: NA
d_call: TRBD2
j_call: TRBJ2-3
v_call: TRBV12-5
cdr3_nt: TGTGCTAGTGGACCCGGGGAGGGGCCCACAGATACGCAGTATTTT
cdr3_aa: CASGPGEGPTDTQYF

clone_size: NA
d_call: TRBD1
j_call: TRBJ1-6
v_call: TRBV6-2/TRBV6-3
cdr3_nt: TGTGCCAGCAGTTCTGTAGACAGGGGGTATAATTCACCCCTCCACTTT
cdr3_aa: CASSSVDRGYNSPLHF

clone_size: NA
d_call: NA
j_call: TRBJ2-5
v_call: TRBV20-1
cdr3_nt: TGCAGTGCTAGATCCACAATGCAAGAGACCCAGTACTTC
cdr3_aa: CSARSTMQETQYF

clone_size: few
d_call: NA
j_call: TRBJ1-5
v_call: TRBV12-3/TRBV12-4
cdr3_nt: TGTGCCAGCACCAAGACACTCAATCAGCCCCAGCATTTT
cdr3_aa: CASTKTLNQPQHF

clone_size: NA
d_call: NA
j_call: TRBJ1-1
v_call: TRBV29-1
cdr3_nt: TGCAGCGCAACAAACACTGAAGCTTTCTTT
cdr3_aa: CSATNTEAFF